This TCR beta chain derives from a study of T cells in Graves' hyperthyroidism and ophthalmopathy. Participants, patients aged 18 to 65, had newly diagnosed hyperthyroidism with a duration under 2 months. This clonotype showed up many times. Its antigen is undetermined. The J segment lost 3 bases and the V segment lost 4 bases, leaving 14 bases of the junction unmatched. Germline V gene data show CDR1 as MDHEN and CDR2 as SYDVKM. This CDR3 has 17 amino acids. Researchers amplified the TCR beta CDR3 regions from RNA transcripts. First-round RT-PCR with HTBI primers amplified the TCR CDR3 region. TCRdb fed the multiplex PCR reads into MiXCR, producing one record per CDR3 protein. Here the sample spans some 460,000 distinct CDR3 sequences, around 16% being singletons. Study results and caveats: Blood also contained most expanded thyroid clonotypes above 0.001. Model predictions of ophthalmopathy came a median 6.5 months before onset.

The material sequenced was blood. The receptor was isolated from a woman between 18 and 29 years old with Graves' hyperthyroidism. This rearrangement joins TRBV28 to TRBJ2-5, with TRBD1 matching over 7 bases. CDR3 DNA sequence: TGTGCCAGCAGTTGGAGTTTCCGGGACAGAAAAAAAGAGACCCAGTACTTC. Translated, it gives CASSWSFRDRKKETQYF.